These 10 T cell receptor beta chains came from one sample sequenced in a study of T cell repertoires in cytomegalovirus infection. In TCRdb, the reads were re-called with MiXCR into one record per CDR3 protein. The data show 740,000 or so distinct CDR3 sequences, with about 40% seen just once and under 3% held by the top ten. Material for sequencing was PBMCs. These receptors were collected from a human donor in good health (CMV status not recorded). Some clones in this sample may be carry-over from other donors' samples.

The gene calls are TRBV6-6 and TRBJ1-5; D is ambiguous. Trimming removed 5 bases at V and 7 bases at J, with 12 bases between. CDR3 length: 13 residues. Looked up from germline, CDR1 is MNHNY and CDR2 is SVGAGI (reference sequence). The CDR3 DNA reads TGTGCCAGCAGTCTTAAGGGAATACAGCCCCAGCATTTT. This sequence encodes CASSLKGIQPQHF.

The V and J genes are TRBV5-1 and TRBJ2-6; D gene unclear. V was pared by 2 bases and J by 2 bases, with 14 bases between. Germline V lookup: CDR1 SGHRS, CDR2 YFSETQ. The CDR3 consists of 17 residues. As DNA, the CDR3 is TGCGCCAGCAGCTTCAACAGTTATTCGGCTGGGGCCAACGTCCTGACTTTC. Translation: CASSFNSYSAGANVLTF.

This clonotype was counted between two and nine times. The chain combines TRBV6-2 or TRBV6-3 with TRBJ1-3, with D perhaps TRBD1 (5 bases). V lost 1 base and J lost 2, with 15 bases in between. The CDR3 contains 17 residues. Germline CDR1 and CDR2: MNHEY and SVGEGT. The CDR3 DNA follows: TGTGCCAGCAGTTACTTCCCCGACAGCCCGCCTGGAAACACCATATATTTT. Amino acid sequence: CASSYFPDSPPGNTIYF.

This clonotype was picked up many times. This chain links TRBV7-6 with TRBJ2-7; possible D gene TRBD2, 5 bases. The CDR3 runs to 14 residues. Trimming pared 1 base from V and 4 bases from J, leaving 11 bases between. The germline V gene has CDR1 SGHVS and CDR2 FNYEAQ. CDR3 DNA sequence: TGTGCCAGCAGCTTAGGAAGCGGAGATTACGAGCAGTACTTC. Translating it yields CASSLGSGDYEQYF.

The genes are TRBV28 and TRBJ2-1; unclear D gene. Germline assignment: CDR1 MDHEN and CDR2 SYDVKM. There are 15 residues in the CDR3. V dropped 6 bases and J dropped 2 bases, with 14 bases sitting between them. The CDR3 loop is CASSSTLGTYNEQFF. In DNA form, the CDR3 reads TGTGCCAGCAGCTCGACACTCGGCACCTACAATGAGCAGTTCTTC.

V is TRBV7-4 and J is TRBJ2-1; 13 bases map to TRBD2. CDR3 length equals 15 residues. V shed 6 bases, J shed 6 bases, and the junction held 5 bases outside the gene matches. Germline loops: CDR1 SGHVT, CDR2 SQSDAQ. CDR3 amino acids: CASRLLAGGVNEQFF. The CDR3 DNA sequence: TGTGCCAGCAGACTACTAGCGGGGGGGGTCAATGAGCAGTTCTTC.

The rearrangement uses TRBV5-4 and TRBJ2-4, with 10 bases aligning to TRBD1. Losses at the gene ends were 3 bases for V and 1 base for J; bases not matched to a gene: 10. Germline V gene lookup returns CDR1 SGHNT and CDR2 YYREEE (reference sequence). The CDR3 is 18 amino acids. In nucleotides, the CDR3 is TGTGCCAGCAGCTCCGGACCGGGGGGACAGGGGGCCAAAAACATTCAGTACTTC. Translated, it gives CASSSGPGGQGAKNIQYF.

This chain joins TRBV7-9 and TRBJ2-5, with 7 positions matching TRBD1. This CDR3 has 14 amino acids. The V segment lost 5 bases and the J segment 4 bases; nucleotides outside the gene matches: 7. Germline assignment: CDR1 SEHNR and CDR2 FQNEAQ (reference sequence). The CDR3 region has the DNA TGTGCCAGCAGCCCACTGACAGGGCTAGAGACCCAGTACTTC. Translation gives CASSPLTGLETQYF.

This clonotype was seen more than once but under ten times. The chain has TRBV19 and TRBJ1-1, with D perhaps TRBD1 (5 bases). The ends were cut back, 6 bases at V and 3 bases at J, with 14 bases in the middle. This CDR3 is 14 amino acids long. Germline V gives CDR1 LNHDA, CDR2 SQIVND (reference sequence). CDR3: CASRPDGGHTEAFF. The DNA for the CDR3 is TGTGCCAGTAGGCCCGACGGGGGACACACTGAAGCTTTCTTT.

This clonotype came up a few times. The CDR3 sequence: CASSPPGSLNYGYTF. The CDR3 coding sequence is TGCGCCAGCAGCCCGCCGGGTTCACTTAACTATGGCTACACCTTC. The chain combines TRBV4-1 with TRBJ1-2; D remains unclear. This CDR3 is 15 amino acids long. V was cut by 4 bases and J by 1 base, with 13 bases left in between. Germline loops: CDR1 MGHRA, CDR2 YSYEKL.